These 7 T cell receptor beta chains were all obtained from the same sample, sequenced in a study of blood T cells in healthy people across ages. Using a J-beta primer mix together with a sample-barcoded 5' primer, a second PCR was run for roughly 7 to 12 cycles. TCRdb re-called the 5' RACE reads through MiXCR, storing one row per CDR3 protein. The data contain 800,000 to 1,000,000 distinct CDR3 sequences, roughly 48% of them singletons. Sequenced sample: blood. The source is a man under 40 in good health.

There are a few counts of this clonotype. V and J are TRBV7-3 and TRBJ2-7, with D perhaps matching TRBD2 (7 bases). Germline loops: CDR1 SGHTA, CDR2 FQGTGA. The V and J ends lost 3 bases and 1 base respectively, with 13 bases between them. The CDR3 extends over 15 amino acids. CDR3 residues: CASSLMGGPSYEQYF. In DNA form, the CDR3 reads TGTGCCAGCAGCTTGATGGGGGGGCCATCCTACGAGCAGTACTTC. Together with reference TRBV7-3 and TRBJ2-7, the CDR3 gives the full variable domain: GAGVSQTPSNKVTEKGKYVELRCDPISGHTALYWYRQSLGQGPEFLIYFQGTGAADDSGLPNDRFFAVRPEGSVSTLKIQRTERGDSAVYLCASSLMGGPSYEQYFGPGTRLTVT.

V usage is TRBV20-1 and J usage is TRBJ2-7; D may be TRBD1 (5 bases). There are 13 residues in the CDR3. Germline V gene sequence: CDR1 DFQATT, CDR2 SNEGSKA (reference sequence). The V end was cut by 1 base, the J end by 6 bases, with 13 bases between. The CDR3 spells CSARAGREGEQYF. CDR3 nucleotides: TGCAGTGCTAGAGCTGGCAGGGAAGGCGAGCAGTACTTC.

The genes are TRBV6-6 and TRBJ2-3, with 12 bases matching TRBD1. The germline CDR1 and CDR2 sequences are MNHNY and SVGAGI (reference sequence). Losses at the gene ends were 7 bases for V and 4 bases for J; bases not matched to a gene: 9. The CDR3 spans 16 residues. CDR3 region: CASTPAGTGGADTQYF. Written as DNA, the CDR3 is TGTGCCAGCACCCCAGCAGGGACAGGGGGCGCAGATACGCAGTATTTT.

This clonotype was detected only once. The rearrangement uses TRBV6-2 or TRBV6-3 and TRBJ1-1, with 7 bases identical to TRBD1. The germline CDR1 and CDR2 sequences are MNHEY and SVGEGT. Germline trimming cut 7 bases from V and 4 bases from J; bases unmatched to any gene: 6. The CDR3 consists of 13 residues. The CDR3 loop is CASNQGGSTEAFF. The CDR3 nucleotides are TGTGCCAGCAACCAGGGGGGGAGCACTGAAGCTTTCTTT.

The chain uses TRBV2 and TRBJ2-7; D gene uncertain. Trimming removed 4 bases from V and 0 bases from J, with 10 bases in between. The CDR3 sequence is 14 residues long. Germline V gene data show CDR1 as SNHLY and CDR2 as FYNNEI. The CDR3 DNA is TGTGCCAGCAGTGGTTTACAGCTCTCCTACGAGCAGTACTTC. Translated: CASSGLQLSYEQYF.

V usage is TRBV20-1 and J usage is TRBJ2-3; tentative D call: TRBD2 (6 bases). There are 14 residues in the CDR3. The V end was cut by 0 bases, the J end by 1 base, with 8 bases between. Germline CDR1 and CDR2: DFQATT and SNEGSKA (reference sequence). CDR3 DNA: TGCAGTGCTAGAGATACGGGGGGCACAGATACGCAGTATTTT. Translating it yields CSARDTGGTDTQYF.

This rearrangement joins TRBV5-1 to TRBJ2-3; 8 bases map to TRBD2. Trimming at V came to 4 bases and at J to 4 bases, leaving 5 bases not matched to a gene. Per germline, CDR1 SGHRS and CDR2 YFSETQ. This CDR3 comprises 14 residues. This CDR3 is CASSPTSVPDTQYF. The CDR3 nucleotides read TGCGCCAGCAGCCCGACTAGCGTTCCAGATACGCAGTATTTT.